This T cell receptor beta chain was documented in a study of T cell repertoires in cytomegalovirus infection. General study results and limits: Identification of carriers of CMV plus the relevant HLA was achieved through cumulative public TCR beta family frequency.

This clonotype was seen a few times. Its antigen is not known. TCRdb called the reads again in MiXCR, with one record for every CDR3 protein. This sample yields about 600,000 distinct CDR3 sequences, of which 24% are seen a single time; less than 10% belongs to the top ten. CDR3 length: 18 amino acids. Per germline, CDR1 MNHEY and CDR2 SMNVEV (reference sequence). V gave up 4 bases and J gave up 1 base; unmatched junction bases: 5. The sequenced material came from CD8+ T cells from PBMCs. The origin of this receptor is a human donor in good health (CMV status not recorded). Some clones in this sample may be carry-over from other donors' samples. V gene TRBV27 combines with J gene TRBJ2-2; 14 bases are shared with TRBD2. CDR3 coding DNA: TGTGCCAGCAGTTGGACTAGCGGGGGGAGGAAGAACACCGGGGAGCTGTTTTTT. It is translated as CASSWTSGGRKNTGELFF.